This paragraph reports one T cell receptor beta chain. The second PCR ran about 6 to 11 cycles with a sample-barcoded 5' primer and J-beta primers. Each CDR3 protein gets one entry after TCRdb re-called the 5' RACE reads with MiXCR. This sample yields about 800,000 distinct CDR3 sequences, of which 25% are seen a single time; 3.7% belongs to the top ten. This CDR3 contains 15 residues. The V end was cut by 5 bases, the J end by 1 base, with 17 bases between. Looked up from germline, CDR1 is DFQATT and CDR2 is SNEGSKA (reference sequence). This sample was included in a study of blood T cells in healthy people across ages. These data also featured in a second study, about T cells of mothers and their children.

This clonotype was sampled from a boy aged 10-17 years in good health. Sequencing was carried out using blood. This chain uses TRBV20-1 with TRBJ1-2, with D maybe TRBD1 (6 bases). The CDR3 DNA sequence: TGCAGTGCTCCTTCTACAGGGAAATTTAACTATGGCTACACCTTC. Amino acids: CSAPSTGKFNYGYTF.